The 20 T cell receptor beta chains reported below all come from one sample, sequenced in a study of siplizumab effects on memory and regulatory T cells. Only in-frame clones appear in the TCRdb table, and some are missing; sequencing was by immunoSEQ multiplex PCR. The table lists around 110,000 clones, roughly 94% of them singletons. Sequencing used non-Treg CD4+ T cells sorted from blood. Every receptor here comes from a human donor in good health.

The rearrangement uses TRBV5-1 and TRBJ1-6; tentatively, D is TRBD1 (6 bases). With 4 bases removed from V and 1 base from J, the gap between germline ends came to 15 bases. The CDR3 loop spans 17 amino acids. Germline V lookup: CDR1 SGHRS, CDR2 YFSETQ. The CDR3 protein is CASSRSGGRSYNSPLHF. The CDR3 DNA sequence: TGCGCCAGCAGCCGGTCGGGGGGCCGGTCCTATAATTCACCCCTCCACTTT.

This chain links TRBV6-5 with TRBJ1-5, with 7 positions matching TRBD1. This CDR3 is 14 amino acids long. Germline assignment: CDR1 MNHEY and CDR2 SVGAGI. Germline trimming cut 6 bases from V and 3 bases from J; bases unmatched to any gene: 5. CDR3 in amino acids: CASSPGQFNQPQHF. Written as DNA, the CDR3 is TGTGCCAGCAGCCCGGGACAGTTCAATCAGCCCCAGCATTTT.

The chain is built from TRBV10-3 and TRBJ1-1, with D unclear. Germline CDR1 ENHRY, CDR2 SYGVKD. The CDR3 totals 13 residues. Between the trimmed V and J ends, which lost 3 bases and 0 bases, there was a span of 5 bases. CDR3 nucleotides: TGTGCCATCAGTGATCAGGTGAACACTGAAGCTTTCTTT. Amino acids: CAISDQVNTEAFF.

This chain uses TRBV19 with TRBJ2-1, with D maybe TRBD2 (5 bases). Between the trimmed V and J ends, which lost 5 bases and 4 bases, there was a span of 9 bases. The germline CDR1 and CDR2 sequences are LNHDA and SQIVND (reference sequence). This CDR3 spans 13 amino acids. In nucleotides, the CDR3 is TGTGCCAGTAGTGTCGAGGGATACAATGAGCAGTTCTTC. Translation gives CASSVEGYNEQFF.

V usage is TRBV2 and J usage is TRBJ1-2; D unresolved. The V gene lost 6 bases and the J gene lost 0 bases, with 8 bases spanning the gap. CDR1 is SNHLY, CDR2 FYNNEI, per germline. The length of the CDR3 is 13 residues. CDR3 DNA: TGTGCCAGCAGGACCACCGCTAACTATGGCTACACCTTC. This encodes CASRTTANYGYTF. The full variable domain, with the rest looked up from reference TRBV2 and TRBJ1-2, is EPEVTQTPSHQVTQMGQEVILRCVPISNHLYFYWYRQILGQKVEFLVSFYNNEISEKSEIFDDQFSVERPDGSNFTLKIRSTKLEDSAMYFCASRTTANYGYTFGSGTRLTVV.

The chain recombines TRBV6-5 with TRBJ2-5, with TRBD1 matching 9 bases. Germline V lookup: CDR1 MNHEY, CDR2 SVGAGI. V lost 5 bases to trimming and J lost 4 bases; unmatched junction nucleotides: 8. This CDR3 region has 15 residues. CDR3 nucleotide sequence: TGTGCCAGCAGTCAACCGGGACAGGGCGGAGAGACCCAGTACTTC. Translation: CASSQPGQGGETQYF.

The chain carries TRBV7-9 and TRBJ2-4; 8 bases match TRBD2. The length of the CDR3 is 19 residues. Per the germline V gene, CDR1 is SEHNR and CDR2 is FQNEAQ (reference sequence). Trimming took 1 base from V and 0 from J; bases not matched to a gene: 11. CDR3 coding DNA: TGTGCCAGCAGCTTAGAGTCATTCCCGGGGGGGATAGCCAAAAACATTCAGTACTTC. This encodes CASSLESFPGGIAKNIQYF.

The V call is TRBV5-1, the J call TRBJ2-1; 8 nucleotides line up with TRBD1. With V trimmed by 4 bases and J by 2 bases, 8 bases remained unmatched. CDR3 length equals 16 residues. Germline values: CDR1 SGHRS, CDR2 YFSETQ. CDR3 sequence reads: CASSRPDRGPYNEQFF. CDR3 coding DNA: TGCGCCAGCAGCCGACCAGACAGGGGCCCCTACAATGAGCAGTTCTTC.

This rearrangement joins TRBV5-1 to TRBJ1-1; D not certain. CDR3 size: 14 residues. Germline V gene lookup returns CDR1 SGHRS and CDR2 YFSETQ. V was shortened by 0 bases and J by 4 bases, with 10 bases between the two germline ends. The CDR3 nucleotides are TGCGCCAGCAGCTTGGGAGCAGGTTCCACTGAAGCTTTCTTT. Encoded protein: CASSLGAGSTEAFF.

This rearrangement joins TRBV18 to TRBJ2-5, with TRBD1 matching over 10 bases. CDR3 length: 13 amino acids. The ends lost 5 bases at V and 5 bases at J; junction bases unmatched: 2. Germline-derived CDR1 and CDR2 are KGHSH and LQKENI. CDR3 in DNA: TGTGCCAGCTCAGCGACAGGGGGCGAGACCCAGTACTTC. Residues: CASSATGGETQYF.

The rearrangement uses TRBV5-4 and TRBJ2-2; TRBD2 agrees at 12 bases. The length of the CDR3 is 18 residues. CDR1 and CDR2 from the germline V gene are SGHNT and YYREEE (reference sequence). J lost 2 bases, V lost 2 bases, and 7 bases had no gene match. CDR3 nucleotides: TGTGCCAGCAGCTTACCCGGACTAGCGGGGATCAACACCGGGGAGCTGTTTTTT. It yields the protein CASSLPGLAGINTGELFF.

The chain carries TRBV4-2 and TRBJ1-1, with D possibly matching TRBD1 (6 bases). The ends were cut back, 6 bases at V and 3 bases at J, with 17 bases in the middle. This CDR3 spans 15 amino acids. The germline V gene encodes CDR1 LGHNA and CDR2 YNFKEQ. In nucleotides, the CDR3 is TGTGCCAGCAGAAAAGCCCCTAACAGGGACACTGAAGCTTTCTTT. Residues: CASRKAPNRDTEAFF.

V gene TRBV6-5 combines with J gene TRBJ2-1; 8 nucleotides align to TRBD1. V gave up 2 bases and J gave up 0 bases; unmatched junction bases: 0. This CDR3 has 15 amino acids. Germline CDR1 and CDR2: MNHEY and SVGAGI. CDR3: CASSYGTGSYNEQFF. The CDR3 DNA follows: TGTGCCAGCAGTTACGGGACAGGCTCCTACAATGAGCAGTTCTTC.

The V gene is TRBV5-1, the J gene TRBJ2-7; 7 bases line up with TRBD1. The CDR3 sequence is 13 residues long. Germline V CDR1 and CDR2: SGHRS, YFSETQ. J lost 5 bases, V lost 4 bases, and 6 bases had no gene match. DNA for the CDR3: TGCGCCAGCAGCGGCTCGACAGGGAACGAGCAGTACTTC. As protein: CASSGSTGNEQYF.

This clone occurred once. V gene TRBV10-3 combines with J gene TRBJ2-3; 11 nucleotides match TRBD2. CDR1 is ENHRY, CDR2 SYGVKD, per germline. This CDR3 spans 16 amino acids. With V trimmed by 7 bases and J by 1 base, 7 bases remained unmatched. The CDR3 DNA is TGTGCCATCATGTCGGGACTAGCGGATCGCACAGATACGCAGTATTTT. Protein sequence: CAIMSGLADRTDTQYF.

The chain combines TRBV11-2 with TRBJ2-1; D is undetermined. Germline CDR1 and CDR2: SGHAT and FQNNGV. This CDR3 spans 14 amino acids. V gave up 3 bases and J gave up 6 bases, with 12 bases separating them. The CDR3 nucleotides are TGTGCCAGCAGCTTTGAACAGCTCATCAATGAGCAGTTCTTC. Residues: CASSFEQLINEQFF.

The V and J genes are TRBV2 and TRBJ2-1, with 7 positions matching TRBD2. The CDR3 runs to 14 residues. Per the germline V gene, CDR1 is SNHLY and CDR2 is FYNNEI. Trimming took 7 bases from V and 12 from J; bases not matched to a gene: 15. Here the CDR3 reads CASTKRGLPFLQFF. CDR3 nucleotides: TGTGCCAGCACTAAGAGGGGACTACCCTTCTTGCAGTTCTTC.

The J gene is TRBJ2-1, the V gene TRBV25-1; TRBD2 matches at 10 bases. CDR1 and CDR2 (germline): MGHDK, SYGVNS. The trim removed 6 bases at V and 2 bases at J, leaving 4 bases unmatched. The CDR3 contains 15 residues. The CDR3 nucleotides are TGTGCCAGCAGCCGCACTAGCGGGACCTACAATGAGCAGTTCTTC. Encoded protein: CASSRTSGTYNEQFF.

The CDR3 bases are TGTGCCAGCAGCTTAGAGGCAGGCTTCTACAATGAGCAGTTCTTC. Its translation: CASSLEAGFYNEQFF. This chain joins TRBV11-3 and TRBJ2-1; D gene unclear. With 0 bases removed from V and 3 bases from J, the gap between germline ends came to 9 bases. The CDR3 is 15 amino acids. Germline CDR1 is SGHNT and CDR2 is YENEEA.

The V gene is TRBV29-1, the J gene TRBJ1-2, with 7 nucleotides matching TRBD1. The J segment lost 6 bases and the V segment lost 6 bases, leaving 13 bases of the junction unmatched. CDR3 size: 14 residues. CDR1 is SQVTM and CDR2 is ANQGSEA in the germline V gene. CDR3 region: CSVAQSTGYDGYTF. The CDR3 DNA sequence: TGCAGCGTCGCCCAATCGACAGGGTACGATGGCTACACCTTC. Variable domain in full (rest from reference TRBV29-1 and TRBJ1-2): SAVISQKPSRDICQRGTSLTIQCQVDSQVTMMFWYRQQPGQSLTLIATANQGSEATYESGFVIDKFPISRPNLTFSTLTVSNMSPEDSSIYLCSVAQSTGYDGYTFGSGTRLTVV.